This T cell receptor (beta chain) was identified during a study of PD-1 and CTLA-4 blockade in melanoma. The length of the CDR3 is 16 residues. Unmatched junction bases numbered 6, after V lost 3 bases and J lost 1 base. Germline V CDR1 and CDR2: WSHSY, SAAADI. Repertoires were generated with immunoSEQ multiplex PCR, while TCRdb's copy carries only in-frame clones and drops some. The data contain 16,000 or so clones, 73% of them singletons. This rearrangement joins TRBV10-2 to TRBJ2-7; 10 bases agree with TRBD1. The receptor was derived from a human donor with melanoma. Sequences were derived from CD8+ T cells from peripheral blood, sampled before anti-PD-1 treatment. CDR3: CASSDPRDRGSYEQYF. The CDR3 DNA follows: TGCGCCAGCAGTGATCCCCGGGACAGGGGATCCTACGAGCAGTACTTC.